The next 16 T cell receptor beta chains were all read from a single sample in a study of early T cells in non-severe SARS-CoV-2 infection. TCRdb independently ran MiXCR on the 5' RACE reads; one entry per CDR3 protein. The sample contains under 50,000 distinct CDR3 sequences, about 25% of which appear only once. This material consisted of whole blood, taken at baseline. The receptors stem from an adult who was a healthcare worker with PCR-confirmed SARS-CoV-2 infection or an uninfected control (not recorded which).

This clonotype was seen many times. The chain uses TRBV7-8 and TRBJ1-1, with a possible D match to TRBD1 (5 bases). Germline V gene lookup returns CDR1 SGHVS and CDR2 FQNEAQ. V gave up 5 bases and J gave up 0 bases, with 10 bases separating them. This CDR3 has 14 amino acids. CDR3 sequence (DNA): TGTGCCAGCAGCACGGGGACGGTGAACACTGAAGCTTTCTTT. It encodes CASSTGTVNTEAFF.

In its sample, this clonotype was seen a few times. The gene calls are TRBV5-1 and TRBJ2-7, with 9 bases matching TRBD1. The CDR3 runs to 14 residues. With V trimmed by 3 bases and J by 4 bases, 5 bases remained unmatched. Per the germline V gene, CDR1 is SGHRS and CDR2 is YFSETQ. CDR3: CASSSGTGFYEQYF. The CDR3, as DNA: TGCGCCAGCAGCTCCGGGACAGGGTTTTACGAGCAGTACTTC.

This clonotype has just a few counts. The V gene is TRBV14, the J gene TRBJ2-1; 12 nucleotides align to TRBD2. Trimming cost V 3 bases and J 11 bases; bases outside gene matches: 5. Germline CDR1 SGHDN, CDR2 FVKESK. This CDR3 region has 14 residues. The CDR3 protein is CASSQAGLAGQQFF. The CDR3 DNA reads as TGTGCCAGCAGCCAGGCCGGACTAGCGGGGCAGCAGTTCTTC. The variable domain in full, with the rest retrieved from reference TRBV14 and TRBJ2-1, is EAGVTQFPSHSVIEKGQTVTLRCDPISGHDNLYWYRRVMGKEIKFLLHFVKESKQDESGMPNNRFLAERTGGTYSTLKVQPAELEDSGVYFCASSQAGLAGQQFFGPGTRLTVL.

The V call is TRBV5-4, the J call TRBJ1-2, with D possibly being TRBD1 (6 bases). The CDR3 spans 15 residues. Germline CDR1 reads SGHNT; CDR2 reads YYREEE (reference sequence). V was shortened by 4 bases and J by 3 bases, with 16 bases between the two germline ends. The CDR3 bases are TGTGCCAGCAGCGCGGGGGGGCGGTGGGACTATGGCTACACCTTC. Protein sequence: CASSAGGRWDYGYTF.

The V call is TRBV20-1, the J call TRBJ1-1; perhaps TRBD1 as D (5 bases). Germline-derived CDR1 and CDR2 are DFQATT and SNEGSKA (reference sequence). Trimming cost V 2 bases and J 0 bases, with 10 bases left between them. The CDR3 is 14 amino acids. CDR3 nucleotide sequence: TGCAGTGCTAGACAGGGAATCTTGAACACTGAAGCTTTCTTT. This translates into CSARQGILNTEAFF.

The table lists this clonotype with a few counts. CDR3 residues: CSAQTGNQPQHF. The CDR3 region has the DNA TGCAGTGCGCAGACAGGGAATCAGCCCCAGCATTTT. V usage is TRBV20-1 and J usage is TRBJ1-5; 7 nucleotides line up with TRBD1. This CDR3 region has 12 residues. Germline V lookup: CDR1 DFQATT, CDR2 SNEGSKA (reference sequence). The trim removed 6 bases at V and 4 bases at J, leaving 3 bases unmatched.

This clonotype turned up a few times. This chain joins TRBV7-6 and TRBJ1-2; D is perhaps TRBD1 (5 bases). The CDR3 length is 15 residues. The V and J ends lost 4 bases and 0 bases respectively, with 12 bases between them. CDR1 is SGHVS and CDR2 is FNYEAQ in the germline V gene. The CDR3 nucleotides are TGTGCCAGCAGCTATGACCAGGGTTCTAACTATGGCTACACCTTC. Translation: CASSYDQGSNYGYTF.

This chain links TRBV5-1 with TRBJ1-1, with a tentative D call TRBD1 (6 bases). V dropped 5 bases and J dropped 1 base, with 9 bases sitting between them. This CDR3 has 13 residues. Germline V gene sequence: CDR1 SGHRS, CDR2 YFSETQ. CDR3 amino acids: CASRMGQNTEAFF. The DNA of the CDR3 is TGCGCCAGCAGAATGGGACAGAACACTGAAGCTTTCTTT.

The chain carries TRBV25-1 and TRBJ2-5; the D gene is possibly TRBD2 (6 bases). CDR1 is MGHDK, CDR2 SYGVNS, per germline. The CDR3 sequence is 10 residues long. V was cut by 8 bases and J by 5 bases, with 6 bases left in between. This chain's CDR3 is CASGGETQYF. The CDR3 bases are TGTGCCAGCGGGGGGGAGACCCAGTACTTC.

This clonotype is termed medium-sized. V usage is TRBV27 and J usage is TRBJ2-3; 7 bases line up with TRBD2. The CDR3 runs 16 residues. The J segment lost 4 bases and the V segment lost 4 bases, leaving 11 bases of the junction unmatched. Germline-derived CDR1 and CDR2 are MNHEY and SMNVEV (reference sequence). In DNA form, the CDR3 reads TGTGCCAGCAGTTCTACGGCGGGGGTTCGTGCAGATACGCAGTATTTT. Protein sequence: CASSSTAGVRADTQYF.

This clonotype was seen only a few times. The rearrangement joins TRBV6-5 to TRBJ2-1; the match to TRBD2 covers 8 bases. The CDR3 contains 17 residues. The V and J ends lost 0 bases and 4 bases, in that order; junction bases with no gene match: 8. The V gene's germline CDR1 is MNHEY and CDR2 SVGAGI. This chain's CDR3 is CASSYSRAGELYNEQFF. DNA of the CDR3: TGTGCCAGCAGTTACTCGCGAGCGGGGGAACTTTACAATGAGCAGTTCTTC.

This clonotype qualifies as medium-sized. V gene TRBV9 combines with J gene TRBJ1-2; D gene unclear. Per germline, CDR1 SGDLS and CDR2 YYNGEE. The CDR3 length is 13 residues. With 5 bases removed from V and 4 bases from J, the gap between germline ends came to 12 bases. The CDR3 coding sequence is TGTGCCAGCAGATCTCAGGAACCCTATGGCTACACCTTC. This encodes CASRSQEPYGYTF.

The chain combines TRBV18 with TRBJ2-7, with D perhaps given as TRBD1 or TRBD2 (5 bases each). Trimming removed 6 bases at V and 0 bases at J, with 15 bases between. This CDR3 is built from 15 residues. Germline V gene lookup returns CDR1 KGHSH and CDR2 LQKENI. The CDR3 is CASSIRDGDSYEQYF. CDR3 bases: TGTGCCAGCTCGATCAGGGACGGGGACTCCTACGAGCAGTACTTC.

The table lists this clonotype with a few counts. V gene TRBV7-6 combines with J gene TRBJ2-1, with D possibly being TRBD1 (6 bases). The CDR3 has 14 residues. Germline CDR1 SGHVS, CDR2 FNYEAQ. V lost 1 base and J lost 5, with 9 bases in between. In DNA form, the CDR3 reads TGTGCCAGCAGCTTAGTGGACAGTCACAATGAGCAGTTCTTC. Its translation: CASSLVDSHNEQFF.

Only a few counts were recorded for this clonotype. The V gene is TRBV10-1, the J gene TRBJ2-5; D is perhaps TRBD1 (5 bases). Germline V gives CDR1 WNHNN, CDR2 SYGVQD (reference sequence). The CDR3 has 14 residues. V lost 2 bases and J lost 5, with 12 bases in between. CDR3 coding DNA: TGCGCCAGCAGTGAGGACAGAGCCGGGGAGACCCAGTACTTC. Its translation is CASSEDRAGETQYF.

The chain carries TRBV3-1 and TRBJ2-2, with 12 bases that match TRBD1. V trimming: 4 bases; J trimming: 4 bases; junction bases outside the gene matches: 4. The CDR3 covers 16 residues. In germline, CDR1 is LGHDT, CDR2 YNNKEL (reference sequence). The CDR3 spells CASSRRDRGPTGELFF. CDR3 DNA sequence: TGTGCCAGCAGCCGCCGGGACAGGGGGCCCACCGGGGAGCTGTTTTTT.